These T cell receptor beta chains were read from a single sample in a study of T-cell reconstitution after alpha-beta-depleted transplantation in children. One entry per CDR3 protein results from TCRdb running MiXCR on the PCR reads. The data contain about 420,000 distinct CDR3 sequences, approximately 10% of them singletons. The specimen comprised PBMCs from the stem cell graft donor, sampled from the stem cell graft. The origin of the receptors is a human donor who donated a stem cell graft to a child with acute myeloid leukemia. Each CDR3 is given with its conserved first and last residue. Each record gives: clone size, D gene, V gene, J gene, CDR3 DNA, CDR3 protein. D genes are given only for firm matches. Not every row has a clone size; where given, it reads once, few, many or a size class.

many	NA	TRBV5-5	TRBJ2-5	TGTGCCAGCAGCGCGGGACTTCAAGAGACCCAGTACTTC	CASSAGLQETQYF
few	NA	TRBV7-2	TRBJ1-1	TGTGCCAGCAGCTTATCCCTAGCGGGTAATCGTGGCACTGAAGCTTTCTTT	CASSLSLAGNRGTEAFF
NA	NA	TRBV7-9	TRBJ1-5	TGTGCCAGCAGCTTAGGTGATAGGGATAATCAGCCCCAGCATTTT	CASSLGDRDNQPQHF
few	TRBD2	TRBV12-3/TRBV12-4	TRBJ2-3	TGTGCCAGCAGTTTATATCCGGGGGGGAGGGATACGCAGTATTTT	CASSLYPGGRDTQYF
many	NA	TRBV6-1	TRBJ2-3	TGTGCCAGCAACACCAGGGGGGGAACCCGCACAGATACGCAGTATTTT	CASNTRGGTRTDTQYF
few	NA	TRBV29-1	TRBJ2-1	TGCAGCGTTGATTCTTCATCGTGGGGCCACAATGAGCAGTTCTTC	CSVDSSSWGHNEQFF
NA	TRBD1	TRBV30	TRBJ1-2	TGTGCCTGGAGTGAGGACAGGGGGCTCGAATACACCTTC	CAWSEDRGLEYTF
NA	NA	TRBV28	TRBJ1-6	TGTGCCAGCAGTGAAACAGGCAGTTTACCGGGCTCACCCCTCCACTTT	CASSETGSLPGSPLHF
few	NA	TRBV3-1	TRBJ2-5	TGTGCCAGCAGCCAAGATCTGGTCAGGGAGACCCAGTACTTC	CASSQDLVRETQYF
many	NA	TRBV20-1	TRBJ2-3	TGCAGTGCTAGAGATCCCCTGCGGCTCACAGATACGCAGTATTTT	CSARDPLRLTDTQYF
NA	NA	TRBV20-1	TRBJ2-7	TGCAGTGCTCGTAGCGGAGCCTACGAGCAGTACTTC	CSARSGAYEQYF
few	NA	TRBV5-1	TRBJ1-1	TGCGCCAGCAGTAGATGGCAGGGGCCGTCGAACACTGAAGCTTTCTTT	CASSRWQGPSNTEAFF
few	NA	TRBV20-1	TRBJ2-3	TGCAGTGCCCAAATAGCCGGTGGAGGTCGCACAGATACGCAGTATTTT	CSAQIAGGGRTDTQYF
few	TRBD2	TRBV5-6	TRBJ2-1	TGTGCCAGCAGCAAGGGGCTAGCGGGGAACTACAATGAGCAGTTCTTC	CASSKGLAGNYNEQFF
few	TRBD2	TRBV7-9	TRBJ2-5	TGTGCCAGCAGCTTACACGGGGGGGCCAACCAAGAGACCCAGTACTTC	CASSLHGGANQETQYF
few	NA	TRBV18	TRBJ2-7	TGTGCCAGCTCACCCCCGGACAAGTCCTACGAGCAGTACTTC	CASSPPDKSYEQYF
NA	NA	TRBV28	TRBJ1-5	TGTGCCAGCAGTTCGCACCTGGTGGGGAGCAATCAGCCCCAGCATTTT	CASSSHLVGSNQPQHF
few	NA	TRBV7-9	TRBJ2-7	TGTGCCAGCAGCCCACATAGCGGTCCCGACCCCTACGAGCAGTACTTC	CASSPHSGPDPYEQYF
NA	NA	TRBV29-1	TRBJ1-1	TGCAGCGTGAGAGGGGTGAACACTGAAGCTTTCTTT	CSVRGVNTEAFF
NA	NA	TRBV12-3/TRBV12-4	TRBJ1-1	TGTGCCAGCAGTTTCGGAGGGAACTCTTTCTTT	CASSFGGNSFF
NA	NA	TRBV6-1	TRBJ2-7	TGTGCCAGCAAGTCGAACAGGGATTCCTCCTACGAGCAGTACTTC	CASKSNRDSSYEQYF
NA	TRBD2	TRBV15	TRBJ2-3	TGTGCCACCAGCAGAGAGAGGGCAGCGGGGGCTGATACGCAGTATTTT	CATSRERAAGADTQYF
NA	NA	TRBV4-1	TRBJ1-2	TGCGCCAGCAGCCATCAAGGGGGAGGCTACACCTTC	CASSHQGGGYTF
few	TRBD1	TRBV5-6	TRBJ2-7	TGTGCCAGCAGTTGGGACAGTCGCTACGAGCAGTACTTC	CASSWDSRYEQYF
few	TRBD1	TRBV12-3/TRBV12-4	TRBJ1-1	TGTGCCAGCAGCGGGGGACAGCACACTGAAGCTTTCTTT	CASSGGQHTEAFF
few	NA	TRBV7-2	TRBJ2-7	TGTGCCAGCAGCTTAGATCCGATACAGTACTTC	CASSLDPIQYF
few	NA	TRBV2	TRBJ2-1	TGTGCCAGCCATCCGGGTACGTCCTACAATGAGCAGTTCTTC	CASHPGTSYNEQFF
few	NA	TRBV20-1	TRBJ1-4	TGCAGTGCTAGAGGGCGGAATAATGAAAAACTGTTTTTT	CSARGRNNEKLFF
NA	TRBD1	TRBV25-1	TRBJ1-5	TGTGCCAGCAGTGGCGATGACAGGGTCAGCCAGCCCCAGCATTTT	CASSGDDRVSQPQHF
NA	TRBD1	TRBV27	TRBJ1-2	TGTGCCAGCACCCCCAGGGTAGGGGGCTGGTATGGCTACACCTTC	CASTPRVGGWYGYTF
few	NA	TRBV11-1	TRBJ2-4	TGTGCCAGCAGCTTAGTATCGGAAAACATTCAGTACTTC	CASSLVSENIQYF
few	NA	TRBV5-1	TRBJ2-2	TGCGCCAGCAGCTTGGACCCAGGAAACACCGGGGAGCTGTTTTTT	CASSLDPGNTGELFF
NA	TRBD1	TRBV30	TRBJ2-1	TGTGCCTGGAGGAGGGACAGGTACAATGAGCAGTTCTTC	CAWRRDRYNEQFF
many	NA	TRBV20-1	TRBJ1-1	TGCAGTGCTAACCCCCAGGGTTTCTGGACTGAAGCTTTCTTT	CSANPQGFWTEAFF
NA	TRBD2	TRBV5-4	TRBJ2-1	TGTGCCAGCAGCTTGGTTGCTAGCGGGGAGGTTGAGCAGTTCTTC	CASSLVASGEVEQFF
few	NA	TRBV20-1	TRBJ2-3	TGCAGTGCTAGAATGAGGGGGGGGGCGGCTTTGGGCACAGATACGCAGTATTTT	CSARMRGGAALGTDTQYF
NA	NA	TRBV4-3	TRBJ2-7	TGCGCCAGCAGCCAAGATGGGCCGGGGGATGTCTACGAGCAGTACTTC	CASSQDGPGDVYEQYF
NA	NA	TRBV18	TRBJ2-7	TGTGCCAGCTCTCCGCGCCCATTCACCGGGTCCTACGAGCAGTACTTC	CASSPRPFTGSYEQYF
few	NA	TRBV5-1	TRBJ1-6	TGCGCCAGCAGCCGGGAATTACAAGGAAGGGGGTCCTATAATTCACCCCTCCACTTT	CASSRELQGRGSYNSPLHF
few	NA	TRBV6-5	TRBJ2-7	TGTGCCAGCAGTTACTCGAGGCAAGCCTACGAGCAGTACTTC	CASSYSRQAYEQYF
once	TRBD2	TRBV10-3	TRBJ2-5	TGTGCCATCAGGGGACTAGCGGGAGAGACCCAGTACTTC	CAIRGLAGETQYF
NA	TRBD1	TRBV6-1	TRBJ1-5	TGTGCCAGCAGTCAGACAGGGGGCTTGAGTGGCAATCAGCCCCAGCATTTT	CASSQTGGLSGNQPQHF
few	TRBD1	TRBV9	TRBJ2-2	TGTGCCAGCAGCGCCAGGACAGGGGCGAGCACCGGGGAGCTGTTTTTT	CASSARTGASTGELFF
many	TRBD1	TRBV20-1	TRBJ1-4	TGCAGTGCTTACGGACAGGGAGAATTTAATGAAAAACTGTTTTTT	CSAYGQGEFNEKLFF
NA	TRBD1	TRBV12-3/TRBV12-4	TRBJ2-3	TGTGCCAGCAGCCGGACAGGGGGCGGGGGCACAGATACGCAGTATTTT	CASSRTGGGGTDTQYF
few	TRBD1	TRBV6-5	TRBJ2-7	TGTGCCAGCAGTTACAAGGACAGGGCCTCCTACGAGCAGTACTTC	CASSYKDRASYEQYF
NA	NA	TRBV6-1	TRBJ1-1	TGTGCCAGCAGTCCCACACCGACAGGTGCGGAAGCTTTCTTT	CASSPTPTGAEAFF
NA	NA	TRBV7-9	TRBJ2-7	TGTGCCAGCGGTACGGGCCCCTACGAGCAGTACTTC	CASGTGPYEQYF
NA	NA	TRBV4-1	TRBJ2-4	TGCGCCAGCAGCCAAGAGGGACTCGACAAAAACATTCAGTACTTC	CASSQEGLDKNIQYF
few	NA	TRBV20-1	TRBJ1-2	TGCAGTGCTAGATCCACGGGACGCCTAAACTATGGCTACACCTTC	CSARSTGRLNYGYTF
few	NA	TRBV29-1	TRBJ2-5	TGCAGCGTTGGGAGGAGAGAGACCCAGTACTTC	CSVGRRETQYF
few	NA	TRBV7-2	TRBJ2-5	TGTGCCAGCAGCCTTAACATGGGTGAGACCCAGTACTTC	CASSLNMGETQYF
few	TRBD1	TRBV18	TRBJ1-6	TGTGCCAGCTCGTACGACAGGGGCGGATCACCCCTCCACTTT	CASSYDRGGSPLHF
few	TRBD2	TRBV29-1	TRBJ2-1	TGCAGCGTCTCCAGGACTAGCGGGAGTAATGAGCAGTTCTTC	CSVSRTSGSNEQFF
NA	TRBD1	TRBV12-3/TRBV12-4	TRBJ2-1	TGTGCCAGCAGACCCCGGGACAGGCCTAACAATGAGCAGTTCTTC	CASRPRDRPNNEQFF
many	TRBD2	TRBV6-2/TRBV6-3	TRBJ2-3	TGTGCCAGCAGTTACGGAGTAGGGACTAGCGAGAATACGCAGTATTTT	CASSYGVGTSENTQYF
NA	NA	TRBV20-1	TRBJ2-5	TGCAGTGCTAGTCTCAGGGCTCTCCGCGAGACCCAGTACTTC	CSASLRALRETQYF
few	TRBD1	TRBV5-5	TRBJ2-5	TGTGCCAGCAGCTCCGGGACAGTGTACCAAGAGACCCAGTACTTC	CASSSGTVYQETQYF
many	TRBD2	TRBV20-1	TRBJ2-5	TGCAGTGCTAGTGGGACTAGCGGACAAGAGACCCAGTACTTC	CSASGTSGQETQYF